This T cell receptor beta chain appears in the sequencing data of a study of blood T cells in healthy people across ages. Russia was home to the donors, healthy Caucasian individuals aged roughly 6 to 95. The CDR3 covers 18 residues. V was pared by 5 bases and J by 4 bases, with 13 bases of the junction left unmatched. Primed by a sample-barcoded 5' primer and a J-beta primer mix, a second PCR proceeded for about 6 to 12 cycles. Researchers report that a template-switch adaptor with 12 random nucleotides tagged each cDNA molecule. Each sample provided no less than 2.5 million CDR3-containing paired-end reads. TCRdb itself ran the 5' RACE reads through MiXCR, one entry per CDR3 protein. The profile shows roughly 730,000 distinct CDR3 sequences, about 61% of them singletons.

The TCR comes from a man between 40 and 49 years old in good health. This chain links TRBV12-3 or TRBV12-4 with TRBJ2-1; TRBD1 matches 11 bases. Sequencing input: blood. The CDR3 sequence is CASSALPDGTGGYNEQFF. The CDR3 DNA is TGTGCCAGCAGTGCTCTTCCCGATGGGACAGGGGGTTACAATGAGCAGTTCTTC.